Given below is one TCR beta chain in context. The clone's antigen remains unknown. No much larger clone exists at a distance of one base, and base qualities are not known. The sample's treatment or condition label, in plain terms: roughly ten-day PBMC culture with coronavirus spike peptide pools or control peptides (ViraFEST assay). The ViraFEST assay, used in the study, expanded antigen-specific T cells with peptide pools and then identified the expanded clonotypes through TCR sequencing. The positive SARS-CoV-2 PCR tests of the convalescent patients were dated from March to December 2020, before the Alpha, Beta and Delta variants emerged in the United States. Each well held 2 million to 2.5 million PBMCs cultured with approximately 9.1 ug/ml peptide pools in IMDM containing roughly 5% human AB serum and 9.5 to 10 IU/ml IL-2. On days 3 and 7, half of the culture medium was replaced with fresh IL-2-containing medium. After 9 to 10 days of culture, CD4+ T cells were isolated by negative selection using the EasySep CD4+ T cell isolation kit. Ficoll-Paque Plus gradient centrifugation was used to isolate PBMCs from whole blood, and the isolated PBMCs were then either used fresh or cryopreserved at -140C. Each culture condition was generally run in triplicate wells.

This sample was taken from a study of vaccination and CD4 T cells after COVID-19 (dated by TCRdb to 2021 to 2024). Context from the whole study: Convalescent patients had a positive SARS-CoV-2 result on nasal swab PCR, and of these patients, several had mild disease and one had severe disease. The convalescent cohort comprised six males and four females, including two Hispanic individuals, seven Caucasians, two Asians and one multiracial person. Each participant got two doses of either the Pfizer-BioNTech BNT162b2 vaccine (n=8) or the Moderna mRNA-1273 vaccine (n=2). Post-COVID blood samples from convalescent patients were collected a median of about 100 days after diagnosis, with a range of roughly 35 to 161 days. Post-vaccine blood samples were obtained a median of about 70 days after the second vaccine dose, with a range of roughly 14 to 241 days. The cultures were stimulated with overlapping spike peptide pools from SARS-CoV-2 and from the common cold coronaviruses HCoV-NL63, HCoV-OC43 and HCoV-229E. Control cultures used a CEFX viral epitope pool as positive control, an HIV-1 Nef peptide pool as negative control, or no peptide. The spike-specific CD4+ TCR repertoire was compared before and after mRNA vaccination in 10 to 11 COVID-19 convalescent patients and a handful of infection-naive healthy vaccine recipients. The study at large found these results: Of the vaccine-specific clones found in convalescent patients, nearly all (304 of 307) were mono-reactive for SARS-CoV-2 spike instead of being cross-reactive with common cold coronaviruses. The median number of SARS-CoV-2-reactive clonotypes rose from around 20 after infection to some 40 after vaccination, but the change was not significant. Relatively few convalescent patients were included in the study, and early timepoints after natural infection were not analyzed. Among convalescent patients, a median about 90% of the SARS-CoV-2-reactive clones seen after vaccination appeared only after vaccination, which suggests priming specific to the vaccine.

Reading from cysteine to phenylalanine, the CDR3 counts 13 amino acids. CDR3 DNA is the only sequence kept; it has 39 bases, read in frame from the first base. Trimming takes 0 bases from V and 4 bases from J, and the germline ends sit 8 bases apart. The germline V gene (reference sequence) yields GTSNPN for CDR1 and SVGIG for CDR2. Libraries were constructed by PCR. DNA from cultured CD4+ T cells underwent TCR sequencing with the Oncomine TCR Beta short-read assay at the Johns Hopkins FTIC core. The QIAamp micro DNA kit was used to extract genomic DNA from the cultured CD4+ T cells. The Oncomine TCR Beta libraries from cultured CD4+ T cells were pooled using unique dual indexes and then sequenced on an Illumina iSeq 100. Under the source paper's analysis protocol: Non-productive sequences were removed, and CDR3s not starting with C, not ending with F or W, or shorter than 7 amino acids were discarded. Antigen-specific clonotypes were identified using the MANAFEST web application through comparison of peptide-stimulated wells with reference and other culture wells. For a clone to be called positive, the clone needed an FDR below 0.05, an odds ratio above 5, and a productive frequency above 0.1% in at least two of three replicate wells. Clonotypes that were significantly expanded in both SARS-CoV-2 spike wells and at least one common cold coronavirus spike condition were defined as cross-reactive. CDR3 homology was assessed with Levenshtein distances (stringdist) and unrooted phylogenetic trees (ape) in R version 3.6.1. TCRdb reworked the public reads: Q25 trimming with fastp, MiXCR clone assembly, productive beta chains retained. One record per CDR3 amino acid sequence lists the most common genes and DNA. For this entry, the V and J calls and clone size follow TCRdb and not the study's own pipeline. The sample includes 13,000 or so distinct CDR3 sequences, with approximately 50% observed a single time. Jointly, the top ten make up about 21% of the sample.

The clonotype originates from a human donor who had recovered from COVID-19. Recombination connected TRBV30 to TRBJ2-3; a tentative D call is TRBD2 (6 bases match). Sequenced input: CD4+ T cells from blood, cultured in vitro. The nucleotide sequence is TGTGCCTGGAGTGTGTTAGCGGCAGATACGCAGTATTTT. It translates as CAWSVLAADTQYF.